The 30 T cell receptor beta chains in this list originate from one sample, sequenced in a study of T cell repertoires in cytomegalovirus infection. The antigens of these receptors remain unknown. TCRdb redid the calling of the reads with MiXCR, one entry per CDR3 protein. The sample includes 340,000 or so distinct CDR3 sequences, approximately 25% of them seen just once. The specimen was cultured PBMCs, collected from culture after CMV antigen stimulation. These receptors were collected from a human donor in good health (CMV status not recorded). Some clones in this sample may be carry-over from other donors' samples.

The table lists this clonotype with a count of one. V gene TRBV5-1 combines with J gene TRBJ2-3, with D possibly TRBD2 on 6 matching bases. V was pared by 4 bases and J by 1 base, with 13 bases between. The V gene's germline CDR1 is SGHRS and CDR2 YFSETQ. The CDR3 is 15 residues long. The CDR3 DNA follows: TGCGCCAGCAGCCCGGGACTCCTCGGCACAGATACGCAGTATTTT. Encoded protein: CASSPGLLGTDTQYF.

Written as DNA, the CDR3 is TGTGCCAGCAGCTCGTCCGGGGGGACCCAGTACTTC. It codes for CASSSSGGTQYF. The V call is TRBV7-9, the J call TRBJ2-5, with a weak D call TRBD2 (6 bases). V shed 4 bases and J shed 7 bases, with 10 bases lying between them. Germline loops: CDR1 SEHNR, CDR2 FQNEAQ (reference sequence). The CDR3 spans 12 residues. Full variable domain (rest looked up from reference TRBV7-9 and TRBJ2-5): DTGVSQNPRHKITKRGQNVTFRCDPISEHNRLYWYRQTLGQGPEFLTYFQNEAQLEKSRLLSDRFSAERPKGSFSTLEIQRTEQGDSAMYLCASSSSGGTQYFGPGTRLLVL.

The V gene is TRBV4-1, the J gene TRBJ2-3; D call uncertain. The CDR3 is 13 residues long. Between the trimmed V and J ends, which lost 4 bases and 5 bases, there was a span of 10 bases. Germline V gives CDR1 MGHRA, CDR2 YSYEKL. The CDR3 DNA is TGCGCCAGCAGCCCAGAAAGACGAGATACGCAGTATTTT. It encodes CASSPERRDTQYF.

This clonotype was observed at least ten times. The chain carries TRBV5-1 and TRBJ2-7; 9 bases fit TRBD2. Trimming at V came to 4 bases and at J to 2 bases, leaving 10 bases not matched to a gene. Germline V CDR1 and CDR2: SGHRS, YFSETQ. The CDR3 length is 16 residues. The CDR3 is CASSHPGTSIPYEQYF. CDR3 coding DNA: TGCGCCAGCAGCCACCCCGGGACTAGCATACCCTACGAGCAGTACTTC.

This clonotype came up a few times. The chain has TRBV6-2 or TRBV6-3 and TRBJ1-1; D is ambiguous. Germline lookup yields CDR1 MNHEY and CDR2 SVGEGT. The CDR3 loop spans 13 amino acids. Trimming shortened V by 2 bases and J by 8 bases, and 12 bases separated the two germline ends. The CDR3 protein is CASSYPSLREAFF. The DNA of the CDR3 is TGTGCCAGCAGTTACCCGAGCCTTAGGGAAGCTTTCTTT.

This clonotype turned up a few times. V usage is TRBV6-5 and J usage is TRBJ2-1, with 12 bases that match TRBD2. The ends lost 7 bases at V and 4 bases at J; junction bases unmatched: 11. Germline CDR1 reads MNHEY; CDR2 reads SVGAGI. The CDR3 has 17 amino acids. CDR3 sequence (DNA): TGTGCCAGCACTAGGACTAGCGGGATCGGTTCATACAATGAGCAGTTCTTC. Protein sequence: CASTRTSGIGSYNEQFF.

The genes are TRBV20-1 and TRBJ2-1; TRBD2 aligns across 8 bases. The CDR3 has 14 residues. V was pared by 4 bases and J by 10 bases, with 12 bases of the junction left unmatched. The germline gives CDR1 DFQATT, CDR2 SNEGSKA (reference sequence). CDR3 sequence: CSAKLGLVQREQFF. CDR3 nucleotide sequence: TGCAGTGCTAAATTGGGACTAGTTCAACGGGAGCAGTTCTTC.

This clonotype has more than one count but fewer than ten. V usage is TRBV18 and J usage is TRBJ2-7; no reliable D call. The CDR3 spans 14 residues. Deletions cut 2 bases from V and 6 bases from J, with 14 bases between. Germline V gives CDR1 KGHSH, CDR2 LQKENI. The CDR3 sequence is CASSPFAAGVEQYV. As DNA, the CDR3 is TGTGCCAGCTCACCATTTGCGGCAGGCGTCGAGCAGTACGTC.

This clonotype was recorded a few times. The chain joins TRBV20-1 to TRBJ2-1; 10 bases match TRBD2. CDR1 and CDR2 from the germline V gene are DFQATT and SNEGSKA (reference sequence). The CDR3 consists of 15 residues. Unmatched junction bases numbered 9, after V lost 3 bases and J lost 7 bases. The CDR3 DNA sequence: TGCAGTGCTAGCCCTAGCGGGAGAAGTGGGAATGAGCAGTTCTTC. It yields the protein CSASPSGRSGNEQFF.

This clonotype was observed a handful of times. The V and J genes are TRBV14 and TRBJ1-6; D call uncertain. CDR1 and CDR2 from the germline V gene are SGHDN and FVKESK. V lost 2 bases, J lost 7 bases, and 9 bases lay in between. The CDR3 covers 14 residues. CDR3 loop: CASSQRFVNSPLHF. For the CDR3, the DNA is TGTGCCAGCAGCCAAAGATTTGTAAATTCACCCCTCCACTTT.

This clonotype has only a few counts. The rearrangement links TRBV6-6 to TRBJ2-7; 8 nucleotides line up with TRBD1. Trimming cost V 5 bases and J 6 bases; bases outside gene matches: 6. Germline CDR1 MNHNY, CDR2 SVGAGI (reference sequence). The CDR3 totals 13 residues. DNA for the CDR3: TGTGCCAGCAGTACTATAACAGGGGGCGAGCAGTACGTC. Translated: CASSTITGGEQYV.

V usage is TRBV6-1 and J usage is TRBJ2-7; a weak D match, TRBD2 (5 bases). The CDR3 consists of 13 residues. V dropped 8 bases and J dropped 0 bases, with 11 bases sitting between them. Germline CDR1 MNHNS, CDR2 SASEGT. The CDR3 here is CASGSASSYEQYV. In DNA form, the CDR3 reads TGTGCCAGCGGGAGCGCGAGCTCCTACGAGCAGTACGTC.

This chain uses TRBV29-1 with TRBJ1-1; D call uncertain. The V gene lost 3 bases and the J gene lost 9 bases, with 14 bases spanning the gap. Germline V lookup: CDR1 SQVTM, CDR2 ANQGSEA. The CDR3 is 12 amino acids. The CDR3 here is CSVDSGVGQAFF. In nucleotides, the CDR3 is TGCAGCGTTGATTCCGGAGTAGGCCAAGCTTTCTTT.

CDR3 coding DNA: TGTGCCAGTAGTATCTACGGGGGCTACACCTTC. Amino acids: CASSIYGGYTF. This rearrangement joins TRBV19 to TRBJ1-2; no clear D gene. Looked up from germline, CDR1 is LNHDA and CDR2 is SQIVND (reference sequence). V was shortened by 3 bases and J by 8 bases, with 7 bases between the two germline ends. The CDR3 length is 11 residues.

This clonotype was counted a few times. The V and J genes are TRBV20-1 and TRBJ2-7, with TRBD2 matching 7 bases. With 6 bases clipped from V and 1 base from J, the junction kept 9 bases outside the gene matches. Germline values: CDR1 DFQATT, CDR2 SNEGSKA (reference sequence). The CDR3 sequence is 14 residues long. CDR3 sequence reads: CSAGATSRSYEQYF. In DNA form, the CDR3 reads TGCAGTGCCGGGGCGACTAGCCGATCCTACGAGCAGTACTTC.

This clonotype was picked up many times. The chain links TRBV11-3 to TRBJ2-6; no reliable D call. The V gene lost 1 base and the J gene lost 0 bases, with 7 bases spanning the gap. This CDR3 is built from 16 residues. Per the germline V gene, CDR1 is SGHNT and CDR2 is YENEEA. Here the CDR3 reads CASSLVILSGANVLTF. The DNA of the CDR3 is TGTGCCAGCAGCTTAGTCATCCTCTCTGGGGCCAACGTCCTGACTTTC.

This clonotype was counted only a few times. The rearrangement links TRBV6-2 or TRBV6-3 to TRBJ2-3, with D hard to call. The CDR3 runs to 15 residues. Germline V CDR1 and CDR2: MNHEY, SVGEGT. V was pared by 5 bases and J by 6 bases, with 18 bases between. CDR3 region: CASSRASNGPDTQYF. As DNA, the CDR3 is TGTGCCAGCAGTCGTGCTAGTAATGGTCCGGATACGCAGTATTTT.

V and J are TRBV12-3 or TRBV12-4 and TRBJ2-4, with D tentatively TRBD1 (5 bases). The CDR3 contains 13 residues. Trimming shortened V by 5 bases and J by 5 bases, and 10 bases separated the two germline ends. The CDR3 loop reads CASSPQGENIQYF. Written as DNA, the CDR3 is TGTGCCAGCAGTCCCCAGGGCGAAAACATTCAGTACTTC.

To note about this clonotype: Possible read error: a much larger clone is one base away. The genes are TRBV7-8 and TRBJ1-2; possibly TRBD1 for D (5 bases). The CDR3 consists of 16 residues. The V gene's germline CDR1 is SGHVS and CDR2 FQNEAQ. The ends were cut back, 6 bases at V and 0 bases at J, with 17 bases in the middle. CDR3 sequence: CASSKPGDPANYGYTF. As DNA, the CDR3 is TGTGCCAGCAGTAAACCCGGGGACCCCGCTAACTATGGCTACACCTTC.

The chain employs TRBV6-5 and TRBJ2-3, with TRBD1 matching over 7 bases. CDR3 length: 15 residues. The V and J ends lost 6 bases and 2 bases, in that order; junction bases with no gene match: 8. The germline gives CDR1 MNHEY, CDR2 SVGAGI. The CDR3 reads CASSHRDSTTDTQYF. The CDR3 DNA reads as TGTGCCAGCAGCCACCGGGACAGCACCACAGATACGCAGTATTTT.

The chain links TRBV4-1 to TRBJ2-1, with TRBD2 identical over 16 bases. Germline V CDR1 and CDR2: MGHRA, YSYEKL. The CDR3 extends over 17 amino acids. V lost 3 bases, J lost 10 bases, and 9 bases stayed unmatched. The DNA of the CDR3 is TGCGCCAGCAGCCACACGCCGGGACTAGCGGGAGGGGACGAGCAGTTCTTC. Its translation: CASSHTPGLAGGDEQFF.

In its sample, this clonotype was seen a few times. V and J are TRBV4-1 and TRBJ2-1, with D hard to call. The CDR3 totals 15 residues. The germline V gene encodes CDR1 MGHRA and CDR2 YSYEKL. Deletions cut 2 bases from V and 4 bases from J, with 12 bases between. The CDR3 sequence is CASSQSRERYNEQFF. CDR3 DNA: TGCGCCAGCAGCCAATCACGTGAACGATACAATGAGCAGTTCTTC.

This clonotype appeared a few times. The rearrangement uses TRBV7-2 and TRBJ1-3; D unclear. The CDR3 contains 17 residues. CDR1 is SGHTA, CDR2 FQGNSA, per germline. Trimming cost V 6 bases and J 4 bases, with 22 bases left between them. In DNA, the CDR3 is TGTGCCAGCAGTCCTTTGCACAGTCAACTGTCGGGAAACACCATATATTTT. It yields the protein CASSPLHSQLSGNTIYF.

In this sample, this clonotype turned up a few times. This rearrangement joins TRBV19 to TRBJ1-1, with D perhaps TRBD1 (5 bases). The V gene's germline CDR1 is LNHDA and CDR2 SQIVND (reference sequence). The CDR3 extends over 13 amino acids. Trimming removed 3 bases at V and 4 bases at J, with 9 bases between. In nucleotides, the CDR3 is TGTGCCAGTAGTATGGAGGGGTTCACTGAAGCTTTCTTT. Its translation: CASSMEGFTEAFF.

CDR3 protein: CASSQGSAGHTQYF. CDR3 bases: TGTGCCAGCAGCCAGGGCTCGGCGGGACATACGCAGTATTTT. V and J are TRBV3-1 and TRBJ2-3; TRBD2 might be the D (6 bases). The CDR3 is made up of 14 amino acids. The germline V gene encodes CDR1 LGHDT and CDR2 YNNKEL (reference sequence). V gave up 3 bases and J gave up 7 bases, with 14 bases separating them.

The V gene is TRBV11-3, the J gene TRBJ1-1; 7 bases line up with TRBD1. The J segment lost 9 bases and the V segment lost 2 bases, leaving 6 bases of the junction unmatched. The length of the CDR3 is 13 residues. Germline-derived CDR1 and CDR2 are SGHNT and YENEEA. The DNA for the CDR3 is TGTGCCAGCAGCTTAATCGACAGGGATAAAGCTTTCTTT. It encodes CASSLIDRDKAFF. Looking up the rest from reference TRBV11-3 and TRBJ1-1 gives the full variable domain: EAGVVQSPRYKIIEKKQPVAFWCNPISGHNTLYWYLQNLGQGPELLIRYENEEAVDDSQLPKDRFSAERLKGVDSTLKIQPAELGDSAVYLCASSLIDRDKAFFGQGTRLTVV.

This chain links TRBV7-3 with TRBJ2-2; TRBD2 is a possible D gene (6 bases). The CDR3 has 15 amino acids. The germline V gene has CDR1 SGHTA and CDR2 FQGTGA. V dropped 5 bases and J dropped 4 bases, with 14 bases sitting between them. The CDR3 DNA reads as TGTGCCAGCAGCACGGGACTCCAACGCACCGGGGAGCTGTTTTTT. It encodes CASSTGLQRTGELFF.

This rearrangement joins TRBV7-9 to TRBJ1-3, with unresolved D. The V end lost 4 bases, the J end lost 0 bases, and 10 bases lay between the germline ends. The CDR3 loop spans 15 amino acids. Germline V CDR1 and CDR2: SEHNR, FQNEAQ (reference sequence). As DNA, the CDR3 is TGTGCCAGCAGCTCTGGACTGATCTCTGGAAACACCATATATTTT. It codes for CASSSGLISGNTIYF.

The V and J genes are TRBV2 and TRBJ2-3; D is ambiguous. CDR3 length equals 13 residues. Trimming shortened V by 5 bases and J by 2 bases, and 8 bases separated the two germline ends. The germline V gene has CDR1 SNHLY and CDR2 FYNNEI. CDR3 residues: CASSTVTTDTQYF. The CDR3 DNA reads TGTGCCAGCAGTACCGTCACCACAGATACGCAGTATTTT.

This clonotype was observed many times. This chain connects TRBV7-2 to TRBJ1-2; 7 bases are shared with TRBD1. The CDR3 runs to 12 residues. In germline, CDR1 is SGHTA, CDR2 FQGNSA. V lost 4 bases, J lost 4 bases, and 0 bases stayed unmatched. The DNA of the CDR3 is TGTGCCAGCAGCTGGGACAGCTATGGCTACACCTTC. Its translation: CASSWDSYGYTF.